This TCR beta chain appears in the sequencing data of a study of blood T cell repertoires in COVID-19. Study overall: The origin of the acute and convalescent COVID-19 samples was the United States, Italy and Spain. From T cells, B-cell-depleted T cells, or PBMCs came the material, which was cDNA or gDNA.

Original processing methods: The assay estimated nucleated cells by amplifying reference gene primers. Method: immunoSEQ multiplex PCR; TCRdb's copy keeps in-frame clones and lacks some. That table gives V, J and clone size, and the DNA gave D and trimming. The sample carries about 270,000 clones, about 87% recorded once. The receptor comes from a man aged 55 to 69 who had recovered from COVID-19. The source material was peripheral blood.

The CDR3 here is CASSVAGTSGGHYNEQFF. DNA for the CDR3: TGTGCCAGCAGCGTAGCCGGGACTAGCGGGGGGCACTACAATGAGCAGTTCTTC. V gene TRBV9 combines with J gene TRBJ2-1, with 15 nucleotides matching TRBD2. This CDR3 spans 18 amino acids. V dropped 0 bases and J dropped 3; count of bases not matched to a gene: 4. The V gene's germline CDR1 is SGDLS and CDR2 YYNGEE.